The sequence of this T cell receptor beta chain was determined in a study of T cell responses to AZD1222 COVID-19 vaccine. In the case of this clone: Its antigen is not known.

Generated by immunoSEQ multiplex PCR, the TCRdb table keeps only in-frame clones and is missing some. The top ten clones hold over 13% of a sample with under 150,000 clones, approximately 90% of them seen once. Whole-study results and caveats: Reportedly, nearly half of unique spike TCRs recognized epitopes outside B.1.351/B.1.1.7 mutations. Sampling captured repertoires only after the peak T cell response. Spike-specific TCR breadth and depth both grew after two AZD1222 doses. Donors were chiefly white British, with a greater number of females, and clonal diversity was perhaps underestimated.

This TCR was recovered from an adult in good health. Sequencing used peripheral blood, obtained on day 0 of AZD1222 vaccination.

CDR3 sequence reads: CASGSGGSSGANVLTF. The CDR3 region has the DNA TGTGCCAGCGGGAGCGGGGGTTCTTCTGGGGCCAACGTCCTGACTTTC. This chain uses TRBV7-3 with TRBJ2-6; TRBD2 matches 8 bases. V trimming: 8 bases; J trimming: 1 base; junction bases outside the gene matches: 7. The CDR3 is 16 amino acids. Germline V gene lookup returns CDR1 SGHTA and CDR2 FQGTGA.